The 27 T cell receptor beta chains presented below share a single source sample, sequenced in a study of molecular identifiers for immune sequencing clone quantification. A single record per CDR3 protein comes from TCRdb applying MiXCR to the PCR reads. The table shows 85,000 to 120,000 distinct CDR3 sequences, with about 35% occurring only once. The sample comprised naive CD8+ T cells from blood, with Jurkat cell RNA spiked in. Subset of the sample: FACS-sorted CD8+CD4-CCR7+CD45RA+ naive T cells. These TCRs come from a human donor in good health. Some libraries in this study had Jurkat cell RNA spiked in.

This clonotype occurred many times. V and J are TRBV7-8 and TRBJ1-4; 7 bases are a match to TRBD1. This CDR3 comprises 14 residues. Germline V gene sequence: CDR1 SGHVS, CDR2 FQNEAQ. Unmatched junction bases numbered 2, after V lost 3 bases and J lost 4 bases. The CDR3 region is CASSLGQLNEKLFF. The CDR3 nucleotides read TGTGCCAGCAGCTTGGGACAGCTTAATGAAAAACTGTTTTTT.

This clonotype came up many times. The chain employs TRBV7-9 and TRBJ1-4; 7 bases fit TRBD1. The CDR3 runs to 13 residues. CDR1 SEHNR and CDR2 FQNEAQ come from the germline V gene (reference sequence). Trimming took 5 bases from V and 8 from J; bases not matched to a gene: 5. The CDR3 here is CASSALQGEKLFF. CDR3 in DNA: TGTGCCAGCAGCGCCTTACAGGGGGAAAAACTGTTTTTT.

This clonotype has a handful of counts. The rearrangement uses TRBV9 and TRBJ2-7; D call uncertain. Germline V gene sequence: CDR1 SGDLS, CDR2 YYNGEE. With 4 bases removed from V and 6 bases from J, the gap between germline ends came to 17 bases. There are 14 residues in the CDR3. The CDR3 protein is CASSHEEPVSEQYF. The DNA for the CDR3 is TGTGCCAGCAGCCATGAGGAGCCGGTTAGCGAGCAGTACTTC. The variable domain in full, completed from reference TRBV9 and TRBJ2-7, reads DSGVTQTPKHLITATGQRVTLRCSPRSGDLSVYWYQQSLDQGLQFLIQYYNGEERAKGNILERFSAQQFPDLHSELNLSSLELGDSALYFCASSHEEPVSEQYFGPGTRLTVT.

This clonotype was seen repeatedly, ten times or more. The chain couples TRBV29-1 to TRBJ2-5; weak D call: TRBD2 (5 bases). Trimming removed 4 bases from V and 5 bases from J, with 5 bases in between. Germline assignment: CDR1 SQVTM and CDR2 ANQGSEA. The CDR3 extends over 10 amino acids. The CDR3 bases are TGCAGCGTTGCGGGGGAGACCCAGTACTTC. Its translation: CSVAGETQYF.

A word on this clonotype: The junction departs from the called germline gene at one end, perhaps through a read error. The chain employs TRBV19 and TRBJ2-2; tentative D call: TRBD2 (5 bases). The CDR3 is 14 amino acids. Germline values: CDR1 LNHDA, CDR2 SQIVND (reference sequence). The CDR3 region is CASSIDLGPGELLF. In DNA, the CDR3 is TGTGCCAGTAGTATAGACCTGGGTCCCGGGGAGCTGTTATTT. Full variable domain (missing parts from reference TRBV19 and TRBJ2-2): DGGITQSPKYLFRKEGQNVTLSCEQNLNHDAMYWYRQDPGQGLRLIYYSQIVNDFQKGDIAEGYSVSREKKESFPLTVTSAQKNPTAFYLCASSIDLGPGELLFGEGSRLTVL.

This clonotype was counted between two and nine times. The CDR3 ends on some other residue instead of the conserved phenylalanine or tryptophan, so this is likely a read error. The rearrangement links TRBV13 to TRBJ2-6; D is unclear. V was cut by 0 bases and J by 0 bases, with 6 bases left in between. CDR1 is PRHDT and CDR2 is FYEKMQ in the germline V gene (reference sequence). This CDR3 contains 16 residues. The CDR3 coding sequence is TGTGCCAGCAGCTTAGGGGTTGCCTCTGGGGCCAACGTCCTGACTATC. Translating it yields CASSLGVASGANVLTI.

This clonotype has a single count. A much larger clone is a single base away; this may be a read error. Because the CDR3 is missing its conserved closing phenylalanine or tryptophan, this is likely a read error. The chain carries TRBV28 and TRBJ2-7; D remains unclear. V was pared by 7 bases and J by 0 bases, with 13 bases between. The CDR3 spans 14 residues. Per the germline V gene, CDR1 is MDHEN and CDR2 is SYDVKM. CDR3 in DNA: TGTGCCAGCACCCAGACTGCTAGCTCCTACGAGCAGTACCTC. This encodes CASTQTASSYEQYL.

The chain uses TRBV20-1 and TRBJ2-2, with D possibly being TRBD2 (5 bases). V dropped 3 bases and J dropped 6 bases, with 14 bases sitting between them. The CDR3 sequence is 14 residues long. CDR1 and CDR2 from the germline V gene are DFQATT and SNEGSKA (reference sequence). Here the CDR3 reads CSASAGLGPGELFF. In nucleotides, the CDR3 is TGCAGTGCTAGTGCGGGCCTAGGACCCGGGGAGCTGTTTTTT.

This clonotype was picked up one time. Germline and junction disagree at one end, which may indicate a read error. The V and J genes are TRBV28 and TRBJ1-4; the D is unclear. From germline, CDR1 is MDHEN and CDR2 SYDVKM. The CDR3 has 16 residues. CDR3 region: CAATTIRSHDNEKLSF. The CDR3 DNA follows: TGTGCCGCGACGACTATCCGTAGCCACGATAATGAAAAACTGTCTTTT.

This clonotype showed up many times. The CDR3 protein is CSVLASGRFVGEQFF. The DNA for the CDR3 is TGCAGCGTTTTGGCTAGCGGGAGATTCGTTGGTGAGCAGTTCTTC. V and J are TRBV29-1 and TRBJ2-1; 10 bases fit TRBD2. V lost 5 bases, J lost 9 bases, and 13 bases stayed unmatched. CDR3 length equals 15 residues. Per germline, CDR1 SQVTM and CDR2 ANQGSEA.

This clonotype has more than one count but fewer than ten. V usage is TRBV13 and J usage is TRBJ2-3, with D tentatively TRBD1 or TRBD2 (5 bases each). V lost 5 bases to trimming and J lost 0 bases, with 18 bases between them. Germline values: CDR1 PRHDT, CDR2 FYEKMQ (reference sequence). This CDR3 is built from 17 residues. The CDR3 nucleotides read TGTGCCAGCAGCGGGGGACGTTCCCTTGGGAGCACAGATACGCAGTATTTT. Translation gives CASSGGRSLGSTDTQYF.

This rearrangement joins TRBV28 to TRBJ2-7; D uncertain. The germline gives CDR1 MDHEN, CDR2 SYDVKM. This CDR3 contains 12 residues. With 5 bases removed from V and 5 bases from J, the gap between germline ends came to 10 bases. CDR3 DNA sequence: TGTGCCAGCAGTATTTGGGGTAACGAGCAGTACTTC. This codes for CASSIWGNEQYF.

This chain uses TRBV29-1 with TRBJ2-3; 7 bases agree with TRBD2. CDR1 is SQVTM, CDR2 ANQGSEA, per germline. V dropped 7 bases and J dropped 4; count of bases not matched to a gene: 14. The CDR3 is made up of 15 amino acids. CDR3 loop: CSADSLAAWADTQYF. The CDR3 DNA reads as TGCAGCGCTGACTCCCTAGCGGCCTGGGCAGATACGCAGTATTTT.

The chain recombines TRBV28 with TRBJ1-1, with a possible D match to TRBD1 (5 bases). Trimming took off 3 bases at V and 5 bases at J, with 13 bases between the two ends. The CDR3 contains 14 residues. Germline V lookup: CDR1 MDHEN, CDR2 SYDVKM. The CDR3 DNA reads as TGTGCCAGCAGTTTGGGGGGGGTGGGGACTGAAGCTTTCTTT. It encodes CASSLGGVGTEAFF.

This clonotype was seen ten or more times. The CDR3 bases are TGCGCCAGCAGCTGGACAGGGGGCGCAGGGTCCGGGGAGCTGTTTTTT. It translates to CASSWTGGAGSGELFF. The chain links TRBV5-1 to TRBJ2-2; 11 bases agree with TRBD1. This CDR3 comprises 16 residues. V shed 3 bases, J shed 6 bases, and the junction held 7 bases outside the gene matches. Germline CDR1 is SGHRS and CDR2 is YFSETQ.

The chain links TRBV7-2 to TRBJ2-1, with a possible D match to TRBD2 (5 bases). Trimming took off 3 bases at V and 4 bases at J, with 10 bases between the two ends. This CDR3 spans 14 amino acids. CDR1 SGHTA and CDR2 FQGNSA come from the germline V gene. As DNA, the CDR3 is TGTGCCAGCAGCTTCACGGACTCGTACAATGAGCAGTTCTTC. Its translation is CASSFTDSYNEQFF. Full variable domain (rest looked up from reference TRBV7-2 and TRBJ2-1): GAGVSQSPSNKVTEKGKDVELRCDPISGHTALYWYRQSLGQGLEFLIYFQGNSAPDKSGLPSDRFSAERTGGSVSTLTIQRTQQEDSAVYLCASSFTDSYNEQFFGPGTRLTVL.

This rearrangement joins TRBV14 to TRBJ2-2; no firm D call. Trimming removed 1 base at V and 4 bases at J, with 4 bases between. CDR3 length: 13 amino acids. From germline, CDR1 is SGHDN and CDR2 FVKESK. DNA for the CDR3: TGTGCCAGCAGCCAAGCATTCACCGGGGAGCTGTTTTTT. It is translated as CASSQAFTGELFF. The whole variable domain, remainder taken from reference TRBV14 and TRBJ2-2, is EAGVTQFPSHSVIEKGQTVTLRCDPISGHDNLYWYRRVMGKEIKFLLHFVKESKQDESGMPNNRFLAERTGGTYSTLKVQPAELEDSGVYFCASSQAFTGELFFGEGSRLTVL.

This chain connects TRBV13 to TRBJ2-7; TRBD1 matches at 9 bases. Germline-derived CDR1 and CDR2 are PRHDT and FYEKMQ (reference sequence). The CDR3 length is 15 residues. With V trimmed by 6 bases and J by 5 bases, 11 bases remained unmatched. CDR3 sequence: CASSPPDRGFDEQYF. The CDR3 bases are TGTGCCAGCAGTCCCCCGGACAGGGGCTTTGACGAGCAGTACTTC.

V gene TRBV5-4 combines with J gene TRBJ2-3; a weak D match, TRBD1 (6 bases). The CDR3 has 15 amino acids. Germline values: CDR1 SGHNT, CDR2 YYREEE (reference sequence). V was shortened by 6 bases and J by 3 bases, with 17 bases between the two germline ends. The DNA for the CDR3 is TGTGCCAGCACCACCCCAGGGGTATCGACAGATACGCAGTATTTT. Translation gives CASTTPGVSTDTQYF.

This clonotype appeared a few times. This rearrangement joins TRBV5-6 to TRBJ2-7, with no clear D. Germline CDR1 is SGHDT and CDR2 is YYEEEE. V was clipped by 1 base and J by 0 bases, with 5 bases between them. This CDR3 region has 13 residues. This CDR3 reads CASSLQLSYEQYF. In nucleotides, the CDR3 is TGTGCCAGCAGCTTGCAGCTCTCCTACGAGCAGTACTTC.

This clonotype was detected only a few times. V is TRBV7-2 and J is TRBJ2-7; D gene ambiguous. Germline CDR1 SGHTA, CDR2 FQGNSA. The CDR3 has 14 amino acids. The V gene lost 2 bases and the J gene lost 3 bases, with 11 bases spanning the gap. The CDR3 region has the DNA TGTGCCAGCAGCTTACTACCGAAGGGCTACGAGCAGTACTTC. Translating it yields CASSLLPKGYEQYF.

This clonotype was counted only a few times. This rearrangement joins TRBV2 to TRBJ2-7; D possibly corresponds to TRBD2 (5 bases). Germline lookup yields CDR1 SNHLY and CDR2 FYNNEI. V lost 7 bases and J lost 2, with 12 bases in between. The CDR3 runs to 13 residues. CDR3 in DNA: TGTGCCAGCATTCCTAGTAGCGCCTACGAGCAGTACTTC. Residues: CASIPSSAYEQYF. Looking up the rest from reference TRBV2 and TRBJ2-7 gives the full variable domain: EPEVTQTPSHQVTQMGQEVILRCVPISNHLYFYWYRQILGQKVEFLVSFYNNEISEKSEIFDDQFSVERPDGSNFTLKIRSTKLEDSAMYFCASIPSSAYEQYFGPGTRLTVT.

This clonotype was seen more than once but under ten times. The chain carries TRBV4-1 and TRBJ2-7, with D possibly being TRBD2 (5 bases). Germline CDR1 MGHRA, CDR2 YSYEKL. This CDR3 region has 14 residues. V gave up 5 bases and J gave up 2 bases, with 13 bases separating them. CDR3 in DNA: TGCGCCAGCAGCGCAATCGAGGGCCCCTACGAGCAGTACTTC. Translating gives CASSAIEGPYEQYF.

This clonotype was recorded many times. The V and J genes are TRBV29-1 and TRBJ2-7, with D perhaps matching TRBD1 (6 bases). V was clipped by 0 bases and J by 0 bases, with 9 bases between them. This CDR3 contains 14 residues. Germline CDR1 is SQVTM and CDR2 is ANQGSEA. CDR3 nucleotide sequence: TGCAGCGTTGAAGAGACAGGCAACTCCTACGAGCAGTACTTC. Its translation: CSVEETGNSYEQYF.

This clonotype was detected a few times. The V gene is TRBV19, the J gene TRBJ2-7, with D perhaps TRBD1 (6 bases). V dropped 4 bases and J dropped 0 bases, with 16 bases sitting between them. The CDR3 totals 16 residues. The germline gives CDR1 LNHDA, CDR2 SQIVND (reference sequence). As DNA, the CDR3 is TGTGCCAGTAGTACCGGATACAGGGCCTTCTCCTACGAGCAGTACTTC. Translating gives CASSTGYRAFSYEQYF. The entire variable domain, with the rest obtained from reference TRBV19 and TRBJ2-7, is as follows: DGGITQSPKYLFRKEGQNVTLSCEQNLNHDAMYWYRQDPGQGLRLIYYSQIVNDFQKGDIAEGYSVSREKKESFPLTVTSAQKNPTAFYLCASSTGYRAFSYEQYFGPGTRLTVT.

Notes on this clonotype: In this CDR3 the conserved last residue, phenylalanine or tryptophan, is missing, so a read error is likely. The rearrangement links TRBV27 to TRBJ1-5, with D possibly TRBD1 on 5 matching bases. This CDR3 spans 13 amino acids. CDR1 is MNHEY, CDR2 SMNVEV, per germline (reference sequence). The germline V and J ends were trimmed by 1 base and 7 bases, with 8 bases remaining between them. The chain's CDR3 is CASSLLGGQPQHL. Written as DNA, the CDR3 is TGTGCCAGCAGTTTATTGGGGGGGCAGCCCCAGCATCTT.

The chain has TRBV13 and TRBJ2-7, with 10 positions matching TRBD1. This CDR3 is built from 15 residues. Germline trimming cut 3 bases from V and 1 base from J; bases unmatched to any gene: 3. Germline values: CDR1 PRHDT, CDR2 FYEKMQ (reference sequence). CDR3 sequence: CASSFPGQGSYEQYF. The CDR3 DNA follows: TGTGCCAGCAGCTTCCCGGGACAGGGGTCCTACGAGCAGTACTTC.